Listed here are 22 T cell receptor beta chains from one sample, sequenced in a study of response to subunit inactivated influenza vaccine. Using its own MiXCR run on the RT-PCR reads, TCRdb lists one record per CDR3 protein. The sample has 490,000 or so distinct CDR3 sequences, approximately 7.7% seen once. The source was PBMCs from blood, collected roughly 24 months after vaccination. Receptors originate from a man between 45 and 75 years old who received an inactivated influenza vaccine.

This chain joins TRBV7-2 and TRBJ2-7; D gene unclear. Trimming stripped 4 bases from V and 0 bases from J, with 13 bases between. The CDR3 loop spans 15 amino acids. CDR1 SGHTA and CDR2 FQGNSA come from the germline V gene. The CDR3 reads CASSSTQPGSYEQYF. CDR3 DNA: TGTGCCAGCAGCTCAACACAACCGGGCTCCTACGAGCAGTACTTC.

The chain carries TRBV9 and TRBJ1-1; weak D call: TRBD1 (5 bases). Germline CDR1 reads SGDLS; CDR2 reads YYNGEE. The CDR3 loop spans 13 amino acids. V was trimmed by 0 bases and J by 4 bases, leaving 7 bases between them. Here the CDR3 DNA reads TGTGCCAGCAGCGTAGCAAGGGGCACTGAAGCTTTCTTT. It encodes CASSVARGTEAFF.

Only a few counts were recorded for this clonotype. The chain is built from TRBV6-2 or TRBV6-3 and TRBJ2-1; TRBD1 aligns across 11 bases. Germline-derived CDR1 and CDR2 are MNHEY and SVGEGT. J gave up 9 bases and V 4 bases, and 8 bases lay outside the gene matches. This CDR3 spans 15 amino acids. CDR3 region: CASSLGDRGTGEQFF. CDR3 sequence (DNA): TGTGCCAGCAGTTTAGGGGACAGGGGGACGGGTGAGCAGTTCTTC.

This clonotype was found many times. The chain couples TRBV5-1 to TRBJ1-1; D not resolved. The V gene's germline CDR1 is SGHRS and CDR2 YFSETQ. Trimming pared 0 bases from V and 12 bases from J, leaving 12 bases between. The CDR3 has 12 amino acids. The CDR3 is CASSLEAGRTFF. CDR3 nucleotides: TGCGCCAGCAGCTTGGAGGCGGGCAGAACTTTCTTT. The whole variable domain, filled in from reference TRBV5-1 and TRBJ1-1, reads KAGVTQTPRYLIKTRGQQVTLSCSPISGHRSVSWYQQTPGQGLQFLFEYFSETQRNKGNFPGRFSGRQFSNSRSEMNVSTLELGDSALYLCASSLEAGRTFFGQGTRLTVV.

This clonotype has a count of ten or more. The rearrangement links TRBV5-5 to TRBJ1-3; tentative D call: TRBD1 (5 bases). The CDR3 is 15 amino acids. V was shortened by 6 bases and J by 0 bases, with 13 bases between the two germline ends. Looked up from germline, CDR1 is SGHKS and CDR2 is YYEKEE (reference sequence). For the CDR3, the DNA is TGTGCCAGCAACCTCGAGGGGCACTCTGGAAACACCATATATTTT. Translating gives CASNLEGHSGNTIYF.

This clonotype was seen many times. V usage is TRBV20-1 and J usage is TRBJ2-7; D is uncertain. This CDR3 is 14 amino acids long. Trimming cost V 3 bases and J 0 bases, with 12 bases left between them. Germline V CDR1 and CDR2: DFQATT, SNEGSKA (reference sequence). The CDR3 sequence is CSASDLLSSYEQYF. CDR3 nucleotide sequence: TGCAGTGCTAGCGACCTTTTATCCTCCTACGAGCAGTACTTC.

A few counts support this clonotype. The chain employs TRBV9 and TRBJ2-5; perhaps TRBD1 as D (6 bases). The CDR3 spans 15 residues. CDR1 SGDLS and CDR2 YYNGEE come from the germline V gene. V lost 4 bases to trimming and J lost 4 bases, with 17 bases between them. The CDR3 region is CASSPTGTPRETQYF. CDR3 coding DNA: TGTGCCAGCAGCCCTACAGGGACCCCACGAGAGACCCAGTACTTC.

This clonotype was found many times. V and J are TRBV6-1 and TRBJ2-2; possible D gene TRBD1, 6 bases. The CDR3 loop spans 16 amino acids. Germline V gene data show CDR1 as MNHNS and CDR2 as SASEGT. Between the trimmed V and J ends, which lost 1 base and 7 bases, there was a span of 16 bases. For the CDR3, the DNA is TGTGCCAGCAGTGAAGTGGACAGAGGTGTGTTCGGGGAGCTGTTTTTT. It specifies CASSEVDRGVFGELFF.

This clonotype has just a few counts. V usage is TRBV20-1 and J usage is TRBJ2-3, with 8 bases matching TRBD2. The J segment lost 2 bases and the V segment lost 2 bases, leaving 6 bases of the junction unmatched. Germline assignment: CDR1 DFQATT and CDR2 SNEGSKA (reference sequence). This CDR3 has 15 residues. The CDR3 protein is CSARRLAGDTDTQYF. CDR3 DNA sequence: TGCAGTGCTAGAAGGCTAGCGGGTGACACAGATACGCAGTATTTT.

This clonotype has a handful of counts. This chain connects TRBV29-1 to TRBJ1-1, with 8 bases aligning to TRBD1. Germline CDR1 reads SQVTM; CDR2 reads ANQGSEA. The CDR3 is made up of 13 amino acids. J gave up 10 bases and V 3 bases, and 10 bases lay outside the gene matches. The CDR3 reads CSVDAGGGLGAFF. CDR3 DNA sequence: TGCAGCGTTGACGCAGGGGGCGGTCTTGGAGCTTTCTTT.

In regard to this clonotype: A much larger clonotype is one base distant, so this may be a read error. CDR3 sequence (DNA): TGTGCCAGCAGCTTGAGCAGGGAGGTGAAGACGCAGTATTTT. Residues: CASSLSREVKTQYF. The chain has TRBV5-6 and TRBJ2-3; perhaps TRBD2 as D (6 bases). Germline assignment: CDR1 SGHDT and CDR2 YYEEEE. This CDR3 has 14 residues. Trimming stripped 1 base from V and 9 bases from J, with 15 bases between.

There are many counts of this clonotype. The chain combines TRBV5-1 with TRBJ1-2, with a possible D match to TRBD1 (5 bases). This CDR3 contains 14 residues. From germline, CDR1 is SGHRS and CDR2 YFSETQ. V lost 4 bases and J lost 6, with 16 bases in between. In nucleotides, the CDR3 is TGCGCCAGCAGCGCGGAGGGGCGATCCGATGGCTACACCTTC. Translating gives CASSAEGRSDGYTF.

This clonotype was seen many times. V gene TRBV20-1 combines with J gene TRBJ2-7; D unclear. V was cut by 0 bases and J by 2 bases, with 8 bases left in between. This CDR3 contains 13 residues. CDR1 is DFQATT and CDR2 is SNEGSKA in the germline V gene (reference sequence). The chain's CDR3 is CSARDLATYEQYF. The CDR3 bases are TGCAGTGCTAGAGATTTAGCAACCTACGAGCAGTACTTC.

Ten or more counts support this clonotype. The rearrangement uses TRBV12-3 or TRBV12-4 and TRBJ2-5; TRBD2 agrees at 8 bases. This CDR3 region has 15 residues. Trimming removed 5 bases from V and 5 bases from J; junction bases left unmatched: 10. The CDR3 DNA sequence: TGTGCCAGCAGTACCGGGACTAGTGGAGGGGAGACCCAGTACTTC. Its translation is CASSTGTSGGETQYF.

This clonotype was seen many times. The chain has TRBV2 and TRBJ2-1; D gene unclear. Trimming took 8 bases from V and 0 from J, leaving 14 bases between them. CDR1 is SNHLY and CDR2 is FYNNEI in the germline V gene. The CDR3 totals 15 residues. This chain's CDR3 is CASVIGIGSYNEQFF. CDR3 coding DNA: TGTGCCAGCGTAATAGGGATCGGCTCCTACAATGAGCAGTTCTTC.

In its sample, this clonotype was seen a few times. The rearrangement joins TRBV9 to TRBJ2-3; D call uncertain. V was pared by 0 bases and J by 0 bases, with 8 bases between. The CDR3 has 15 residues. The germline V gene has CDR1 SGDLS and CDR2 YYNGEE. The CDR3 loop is CASSVGGPSTDTQYF. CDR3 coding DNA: TGTGCCAGCAGCGTAGGGGGTCCTAGCACAGATACGCAGTATTTT.

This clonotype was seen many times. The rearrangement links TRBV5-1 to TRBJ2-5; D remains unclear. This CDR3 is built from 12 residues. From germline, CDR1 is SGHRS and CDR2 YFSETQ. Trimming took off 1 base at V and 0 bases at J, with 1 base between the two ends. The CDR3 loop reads CASSLYQETQYF. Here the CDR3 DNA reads TGCGCCAGCAGCTTGTACCAAGAGACCCAGTACTTC. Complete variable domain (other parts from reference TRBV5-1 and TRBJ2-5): KAGVTQTPRYLIKTRGQQVTLSCSPISGHRSVSWYQQTPGQGLQFLFEYFSETQRNKGNFPGRFSGRQFSNSRSEMNVSTLELGDSALYLCASSLYQETQYFGPGTRLLVL.

The CDR3 DNA reads as TGTGCCAGCGGGTTGAGTTGGCGTCGGGGTACAGATACGCAGTATTTT. Its protein product is CASGLSWRRGTDTQYF. The chain couples TRBV12-3 or TRBV12-4 to TRBJ2-3, with D perhaps TRBD2 (5 bases). There are 16 residues in the CDR3. Trimming pared 8 bases from V and 3 bases from J, leaving 21 bases between.

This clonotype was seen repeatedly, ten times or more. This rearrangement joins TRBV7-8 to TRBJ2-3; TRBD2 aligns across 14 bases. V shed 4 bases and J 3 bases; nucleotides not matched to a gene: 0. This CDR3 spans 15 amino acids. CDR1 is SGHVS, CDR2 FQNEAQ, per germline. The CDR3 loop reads CASSWTSGGTDTQYF. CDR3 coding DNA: TGTGCCAGCAGCTGGACTAGCGGGGGGACAGATACGCAGTATTTT.

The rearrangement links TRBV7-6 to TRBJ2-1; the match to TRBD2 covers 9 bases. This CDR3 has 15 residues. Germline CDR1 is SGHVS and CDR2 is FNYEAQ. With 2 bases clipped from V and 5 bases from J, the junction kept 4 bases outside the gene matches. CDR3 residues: CASSLLAGTHNEQFF. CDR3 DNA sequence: TGTGCCAGCAGCTTACTAGCGGGAACTCACAATGAGCAGTTCTTC.

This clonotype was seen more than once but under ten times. CDR3 residues: CASSYRGASGYTF. The DNA for the CDR3 is TGTGCCAGCAGTTACAGGGGGGCGTCAGGCTACACCTTC. The rearrangement joins TRBV6-5 to TRBJ1-2; D possibly corresponds to TRBD1 (6 bases). Germline assignment: CDR1 MNHEY and CDR2 SVGAGI. Trimming removed 2 bases from V and 8 bases from J, with 12 bases in between. This CDR3 is 13 amino acids long.

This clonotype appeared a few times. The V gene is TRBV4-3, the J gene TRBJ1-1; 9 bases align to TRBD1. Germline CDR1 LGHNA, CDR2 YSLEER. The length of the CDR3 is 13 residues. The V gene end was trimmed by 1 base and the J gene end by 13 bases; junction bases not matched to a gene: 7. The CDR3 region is CASSQVGGTGIFF. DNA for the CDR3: TGCGCCAGCAGCCAAGTTGGAGGGACAGGGATTTTCTTT.